Following are 23 T cell receptor beta chains from one sample sequenced in a study of blood T cell repertoires in COVID-19. Sequenced by immunoSEQ multiplex PCR; TCRdb stores in-frame clones only, minus some. Of roughly 140,000 clones listed, approximately 86% are singletons. Sequencing input: peripheral blood. The receptors originated from a human donor in a cohort sampled during active COVID-19.

V and J are TRBV15 and TRBJ2-1; 12 nucleotides match TRBD2. V gave up 5 bases and J gave up 3 bases; unmatched junction bases: 5. The germline CDR1 and CDR2 sequences are LNHNV and YYDKDF (reference sequence). This CDR3 is built from 16 residues. Here the CDR3 DNA reads TGTGCCACCAGCGTAAGGACTAGCGGGATCTACAATGAGCAGTTCTTC. It codes for CATSVRTSGIYNEQFF.

This clone came up once. V gene TRBV9 combines with J gene TRBJ2-7, with D perhaps TRBD2 (6 bases). This CDR3 contains 14 residues. V was trimmed by 0 bases and J by 1 base, leaving 8 bases between them. Germline V gives CDR1 SGDLS, CDR2 YYNGEE. Written as DNA, the CDR3 is TGTGCCAGCAGCGTAGTGGCGGGGTCCTACGAGCAGTACTTC. Its translation is CASSVVAGSYEQYF.

This sequence joins TRBV5-6 and TRBJ2-3; 7 bases map to TRBD2. V lost 5 bases to trimming and J lost 9 bases; unmatched junction nucleotides: 6. Germline V gives CDR1 SGHDT, CDR2 YYEEEE. The CDR3 is 12 residues long. CDR3 loop: CASRLGGGTQYF. CDR3 nucleotides: TGTGCCAGCAGACTCGGGGGAGGGACGCAGTATTTT.

The chain couples TRBV5-1 to TRBJ1-2; no clear D. This CDR3 region has 13 residues. Germline lookup yields CDR1 SGHRS and CDR2 YFSETQ. Trimming removed 0 bases from V and 4 bases from J, with 7 bases in between. CDR3 loop: CASSLGQRYGYTF. Written as DNA, the CDR3 is TGCGCCAGCAGCTTGGGGCAGCGCTATGGCTACACCTTC.

V and J are TRBV7-3 and TRBJ1-1, with 9 bases fitting TRBD1. CDR3 size: 15 residues. Trimming removed 0 bases from V and 5 bases from J; junction bases left unmatched: 4. In germline, CDR1 is SGHTA, CDR2 FQGTGA. The CDR3 is CASSLTGQGGTEAFF. In DNA form, the CDR3 reads TGTGCCAGCAGCTTAACGGGACAGGGTGGGACTGAAGCTTTCTTT. Looking up the rest from reference TRBV7-3 and TRBJ1-1 gives the full variable domain: GAGVSQTPSNKVTEKGKYVELRCDPISGHTALYWYRQSLGQGPEFLIYFQGTGAADDSGLPNDRFFAVRPEGSVSTLKIQRTERGDSAVYLCASSLTGQGGTEAFFGQGTRLTVV.

The gene calls are TRBV30 and TRBJ1-1; TRBD1 aligns across 9 bases. CDR3 length: 15 residues. V lost 8 bases, J lost 1 base, and 11 bases stayed unmatched. From germline, CDR1 is GTSNPN and CDR2 SVGIG (reference sequence). The CDR3 sequence is CAQGQGIGGNTEAFF. CDR3 DNA: TGTGCCCAGGGACAGGGAATAGGGGGGAACACTGAAGCTTTCTTT.

The gene calls are TRBV7-8 and TRBJ2-6; D not resolved. Germline CDR1 SGHVS, CDR2 FQNEAQ. Trimming removed 5 bases at V and 0 bases at J, with 23 bases between. This CDR3 has 20 amino acids. The CDR3 is CASSLPTSDGTISGANVLTF. The CDR3 DNA is TGTGCCAGCAGCCTACCGACTTCCGACGGAACAATCTCTGGGGCCAACGTCCTGACTTTC.

The rearrangement joins TRBV23-1 to TRBJ1-5; D gene uncertain. TRBV23-1 is filed as an ORF, its function uncertain. CDR3 length: 13 amino acids. V was clipped by 8 bases and J by 7 bases, with 15 bases between them. The CDR3 DNA reads TGCGCCAGCGCCCAGCGGGCAGAACAGCCCCAGCATTTT. Translating it yields CASAQRAEQPQHF.

The CDR3 region is CASSQSGYEQFF. The DNA for the CDR3 is TGCGCCAGCAGCCAATCAGGGTATGAGCAGTTCTTC. V usage is TRBV4-1 and J usage is TRBJ2-1; tentative D call: TRBD1 (5 bases). CDR3 length: 12 amino acids. V shed 2 bases and J shed 8 bases, with 7 bases lying between them. The germline V gene has CDR1 MGHRA and CDR2 YSYEKL.

The V gene is TRBV29-1, the J gene TRBJ2-2; D might be TRBD2 (7 bases). The germline V and J ends were trimmed by 0 bases and 0 bases, with 11 bases remaining between them. Germline V gives CDR1 SQVTM, CDR2 ANQGSEA. The CDR3 consists of 16 residues. The CDR3, as DNA: TGCAGCGTTGAAGATCAGGGGACTACGAACACCGGGGAGCTGTTTTTT. Translation: CSVEDQGTTNTGELFF.

Only a few counts were recorded for this clone. The chain couples TRBV27 to TRBJ2-3, with D possibly being TRBD2 (6 bases). The germline V gene has CDR1 MNHEY and CDR2 SMNVEV (reference sequence). Trimming shortened V by 8 bases and J by 0 bases, and 9 bases separated the two germline ends. This CDR3 has 13 residues. CDR3 DNA: TGTGCCAGCCGGGAGTACAGCACAGATACGCAGTATTTT. Protein: CASREYSTDTQYF.

V is TRBV5-5 and J is TRBJ2-1; a weak D match, TRBD1 (6 bases). The V gene lost 0 bases and the J gene lost 8 bases, with 15 bases spanning the gap. This CDR3 is 15 amino acids long. CDR1 is SGHKS and CDR2 is YYEKEE in the germline V gene (reference sequence). CDR3 in DNA: TGTGCCAGCAGCTTGGCCTTGGGACAAGGGTATGAGCAGTTCTTC. Its protein is CASSLALGQGYEQFF.

V and J are TRBV28 and TRBJ1-5; D remains ambiguous. The CDR3 runs 15 residues. The ends were cut back, 3 bases at V and 7 bases at J, with 16 bases in the middle. The germline V gene encodes CDR1 MDHEN and CDR2 SYDVKM. CDR3 amino acids: CASSLAGKDGQPQHF. In DNA form, the CDR3 reads TGTGCCAGCAGTTTGGCGGGCAAAGACGGGCAGCCCCAGCATTTT.

The chain carries TRBV7-3 and TRBJ2-3; 9 bases are a match to TRBD1. Germline lookup yields CDR1 SGHTA and CDR2 FQGTGA. The CDR3 spans 15 residues. V shed 7 bases, J shed 4 bases, and the junction held 9 bases outside the gene matches. CDR3 in amino acids: CASTPGGQGADTQYF. The CDR3 coding sequence is TGTGCCAGCACCCCTGGGGGACAGGGTGCAGATACGCAGTATTTT.

This clone has only a few counts. The gene calls are TRBV28 and TRBJ2-3; 12 nucleotides match TRBD2. Germline V lookup: CDR1 MDHEN, CDR2 SYDVKM. After removal of 6 bases from V and 2 bases from J, the junction contained 3 bases not matched to a gene. The CDR3 length is 15 residues. The CDR3 nucleotides read TGTGCCAGCAGCCCTAGCGGGAGGGACACAGATACGCAGTATTTT. It codes for CASSPSGRDTDTQYF.

This chain connects TRBV5-1 to TRBJ2-7, with 8 bases identical to TRBD2. The germline V gene encodes CDR1 SGHRS and CDR2 YFSETQ. The trim removed 0 bases at V and 2 bases at J, leaving 4 bases unmatched. The CDR3 is 15 residues long. CDR3 coding DNA: TGCGCCAGCAGCTTGGGACTAGCGACTACCTACGAGCAGTACTTC. Amino acid sequence: CASSLGLATTYEQYF.

This clone appeared many times. The J gene is TRBJ2-5, the V gene TRBV10-1, with 7 nucleotides matching TRBD2. CDR1 and CDR2 from the germline V gene are WNHNN and SYGVQD (reference sequence). This CDR3 is 12 amino acids long. Unmatched junction bases numbered 0, after V lost 3 bases and J lost 5 bases. CDR3 nucleotides: TGCGCCAGCAGTGATAGCGGGGAGACCCAGTACTTC. Protein: CASSDSGETQYF.

The chain joins TRBV27 to TRBJ2-5; 10 positions match TRBD2. Germline V CDR1 and CDR2: MNHEY, SMNVEV (reference sequence). This CDR3 is 15 amino acids long. V shed 3 bases, J shed 4 bases, and the junction held 5 bases outside the gene matches. The CDR3 DNA sequence: TGTGCCAGCAGTTTCACTAGCGGGATTACAGAGACCCAGTACTTC. Amino acids: CASSFTSGITETQYF.

The genes are TRBV19 and TRBJ1-2; TRBD1 might be the D (6 bases). Germline CDR1 and CDR2: LNHDA and SQIVND (reference sequence). This CDR3 has 17 residues. V gave up 7 bases and J gave up 9 bases, with 30 bases separating them. In nucleotides, the CDR3 is TGTGCCAGTACCAACCGCCGGACAGAGCTACACCCTCGAAGCTACACCTTC. It is translated as CASTNRRTELHPRSYTF.

This clone was seen more than once but under ten times. The chain is built from TRBV27 and TRBJ1-6, with TRBD1 matching over 9 bases. The junction had 2 bases not matched to a gene; V was cut back by 6 bases and J by 5 bases. Germline assignment: CDR1 MNHEY and CDR2 SMNVEV (reference sequence). The CDR3 covers 14 residues. CDR3 DNA sequence: TGTGCCAGCAGACGACAGGGGGATAATTCACCCCTCCACTTT. Amino acid sequence: CASRRQGDNSPLHF.

The genes are TRBV6-1 and TRBJ1-6; 8 positions match TRBD1. The trim removed 0 bases at V and 10 bases at J, leaving 5 bases unmatched. This CDR3 has 15 amino acids. Germline CDR1 and CDR2: MNHNS and SASEGT. The CDR3 region is CASSEAGQGYSPLHF. The CDR3 DNA reads TGTGCCAGCAGTGAAGCCGGACAGGGTTACTCACCCCTCCACTTT.

The genes are TRBV10-1 and TRBJ2-7, with D possibly being TRBD2 (5 bases). Germline CDR1 and CDR2: WNHNN and SYGVQD (reference sequence). Trimming removed 0 bases at V and 6 bases at J, with 18 bases between. The CDR3 contains 16 residues. Here the CDR3 DNA reads TGCGCCAGCAGTGAGTCGAAGGGAGCGGAGACGGGCGAGCAGTACTTC. Translated: CASSESKGAETGEQYF.

The chain carries TRBV7-9 and TRBJ1-1; TRBD1 agrees at 12 bases. The ends lost 6 bases at V and 3 bases at J; junction bases unmatched: 8. Germline V gene sequence: CDR1 SEHNR, CDR2 FQNEAQ (reference sequence). The CDR3 sequence is 16 residues long. The CDR3 spells CASRPGQGALDTEAFF. In DNA form, the CDR3 reads TGTGCCAGCAGACCGGGACAGGGGGCTTTGGACACTGAAGCTTTCTTT.